One and the same sample provided the 24 T cell receptor beta chains below, sequenced in a study of vaccination and CD4 T cells after COVID-19. Once obtained from cultured CD4+ T cells, the DNA was sequenced using the Oncomine TCR Beta short-read assay. TCRdb analysed the PCR reads with MiXCR anew, one entry per CDR3 protein. The sample shows just under 4,500 distinct CDR3 sequences, roughly 23% of them seen only once. Antigen specificity for these receptors is unknown. Treatment meaning: roughly 10-day PBMC culture with coronavirus spike peptide pools or control peptides (ViraFEST assay). Sequenced input: CD4+ T cells from blood, cultured in vitro. These receptors all come from a human donor who had recovered from COVID-19.

This clonotype turned up a few times. This chain uses TRBV30 with TRBJ1-6; D gene ambiguous. The ends were cut back, 0 bases at V and 0 bases at J, with 9 bases in the middle. The CDR3 is 16 residues long. Germline-derived CDR1 and CDR2 are GTSNPN and SVGIG (reference sequence). The CDR3 sequence: CAWSVSQSSYNSPLHF. The CDR3 DNA sequence: TGTGCCTGGAGTGTATCACAGAGCTCCTATAATTCACCCCTCCACTTT.

The chain uses TRBV4-1 and TRBJ2-7; 9 bases align to TRBD1. V was pared by 8 bases and J by 9 bases, with 17 bases of the junction left unmatched. From germline, CDR1 is MGHRA and CDR2 YSYEKL. The CDR3 sequence is 15 residues long. CDR3 amino acids: CASQKGQGSNWRQYF. CDR3 bases: TGCGCCAGCCAAAAAGGACAGGGGTCTAATTGGAGGCAGTACTTC.

Comment on this clonotype: This clone may be a read error of a much larger clone one base away. The chain employs TRBV7-9 and TRBJ1-1, with D maybe TRBD1 (5 bases). Germline CDR1 is SEHNR and CDR2 is FQNEAQ (reference sequence). This CDR3 comprises 15 residues. CDR3 nucleotides: TGTGCCAGCAGCGCACCTACAGAGGGGACCACTGAAGCTTCCTTT. Its translation: CASSAPTEGTTEASF.

The V call is TRBV30, the J call TRBJ1-1, with unresolved D. Germline V gene sequence: CDR1 GTSNPN, CDR2 SVGIG (reference sequence). V dropped 4 bases and J dropped 5 bases, with 14 bases sitting between them. The CDR3 is 13 residues long. The CDR3 DNA is TGTGCCTGGAACGAGGGCGGGAAGACTGAAGCTTTCTTT. Protein product: CAWNEGGKTEAFF.

By proportion, this clonotype is medium-sized. This rearrangement joins TRBV15 to TRBJ1-6; the D gene is possibly TRBD1 (6 bases). The CDR3 is 14 amino acids. Germline assignment: CDR1 LNHNV and CDR2 YYDKDF (reference sequence). V was trimmed by 5 bases and J by 12 bases, leaving 17 bases between them. The CDR3 nucleotides are TGTGCCACCAGCCGACCGGCGACCAGGGGACCCCTCCACTTT. It translates to CATSRPATRGPLHF.

This clonotype has only a few counts. The gene calls are TRBV10-1 and TRBJ2-3; D remains unclear. The CDR3 consists of 14 residues. CDR1 is WNHNN and CDR2 is SYGVQD in the germline V gene (reference sequence). V was clipped by 0 bases and J by 6 bases, with 10 bases between them. CDR3 coding DNA: TGCGCCAGCAGTGAGTCTCCCAGCTTGGATACGCAGTATTTT. This gives the protein CASSESPSLDTQYF.

This clonotype was observed once. The chain recombines TRBV9 with TRBJ1-1; D ambiguous. There are 13 residues in the CDR3. The germline V gene encodes CDR1 SGDLS and CDR2 YYNGEE. Trimming shortened V by 1 base and J by 3 bases, and 7 bases separated the two germline ends. Here the CDR3 DNA reads TGTGCCAGCAGCGTAATGTCCTACACTGAAGCTTTCTTT. Translating gives CASSVMSYTEAFF.

The chain joins TRBV12-3 or TRBV12-4 to TRBJ1-1; D perhaps matches TRBD1 (6 bases). Trimming took 4 bases from V and 5 from J, leaving 11 bases between them. This CDR3 spans 13 amino acids. The CDR3 is CASSSLTGTEAFF. DNA for the CDR3: TGTGCCAGCAGTTCTCTGACAGGTACTGAAGCTTTCTTT.

This clonotype came up a few times. The chain combines TRBV3-1 with TRBJ2-2; 11 positions match TRBD1. V trimming: 0 bases; J trimming: 6 bases; junction bases outside the gene matches: 6. The CDR3 consists of 17 residues. Germline V gene lookup returns CDR1 LGHDT and CDR2 YNNKEL (reference sequence). The CDR3 nucleotides read TGTGCCAGCAGCCAAGATGTCGGGACAGGGGGGGCCGGGGAGCTGTTTTTT. As protein: CASSQDVGTGGAGELFF.

The table lists this clonotype with a few counts. This chain uses TRBV10-3 with TRBJ2-3; no definite D call. The CDR3 totals 14 residues. Germline values: CDR1 ENHRY, CDR2 SYGVKD. Trimming left V 3 bases short and J 6 bases short, with 13 bases between. The CDR3 nucleotides read TGTGCCATCAGTGAATATAGACTGGCGGATACGCAGTATTTT. Protein sequence: CAISEYRLADTQYF.

J is TRBJ2-1 and V is TRBV29-1; TRBD1 matches at 9 bases. The CDR3 has 15 amino acids. Per germline, CDR1 SQVTM and CDR2 ANQGSEA. Trimming at V came to 4 bases and at J to 4 bases, leaving 8 bases not matched to a gene. In nucleotides, the CDR3 is TGCAGCGTTGTCGATGGGACAGGGTTGTACAATGAGCAGTTCTTC. Amino acid sequence: CSVVDGTGLYNEQFF.

This clonotype was detected only a few times. V and J are TRBV7-9 and TRBJ2-5, with D perhaps matching TRBD1 (7 bases). With 3 bases removed from V and 2 bases from J, the gap between germline ends came to 13 bases. The CDR3 has 15 amino acids. In germline, CDR1 is SEHNR, CDR2 FQNEAQ (reference sequence). The CDR3 region is CASSLKGAGQETQYF. CDR3 bases: TGTGCCAGCAGCTTGAAGGGGGCGGGACAAGAGACCCAGTACTTC.

This chain links TRBV15 with TRBJ2-7; 8 bases fit TRBD1. This CDR3 region has 15 residues. Per germline, CDR1 LNHNV and CDR2 YYDKDF (reference sequence). Trimming cost V 0 bases and J 5 bases; bases outside gene matches: 6. CDR3 loop: CATSRDWNRGNEQYF. CDR3 bases: TGTGCCACCAGCAGAGATTGGAACAGGGGGAACGAGCAGTACTTC.

The chain recombines TRBV11-2 with TRBJ1-1; D not certain. This CDR3 comprises 14 residues. The germline CDR1 and CDR2 sequences are SGHAT and FQNNGV. Trimming took 0 bases from V and 0 from J, leaving 5 bases between them. The CDR3 protein is CASSLEQLNTEAFF. CDR3 coding DNA: TGTGCCAGCAGCTTAGAACAGTTGAACACTGAAGCTTTCTTT.

By share, this clonotype counts as medium-sized. The chain is built from TRBV19 and TRBJ1-1, with no clear D. Trimming stripped 0 bases from V and 5 bases from J, with 10 bases between. The CDR3 is 14 residues long. Per the germline V gene, CDR1 is LNHDA and CDR2 is SQIVND (reference sequence). The CDR3 DNA is TGTGCCAGTAGTATAGATCCATTTTATACTGAAGCTTTCTTT. Its protein product is CASSIDPFYTEAFF.

This chain links TRBV18 with TRBJ2-3; no clear D gene. The CDR3 extends over 15 amino acids. Trimming stripped 3 bases from V and 2 bases from J, with 12 bases between. Germline CDR1 reads KGHSH; CDR2 reads LQKENI. The CDR3 here is CASSPINGPTDTQYF. As DNA, the CDR3 is TGTGCCAGCTCACCCATTAACGGGCCCACAGATACGCAGTATTTT.

The chain links TRBV20-1 to TRBJ1-5; TRBD1 might be the D (5 bases). Germline V gene lookup returns CDR1 DFQATT and CDR2 SNEGSKA (reference sequence). V was cut by 3 bases and J by 0 bases, with 9 bases left in between. The CDR3 has 14 residues. CDR3 coding DNA: TGCAGTGCTAGGGGGGGTGTTAGCAATCAGCCCCAGCATTTT. It codes for CSARGGVSNQPQHF.

Within the sample, this clonotype is large (0.1 to 1%). The rearrangement links TRBV6-1 to TRBJ1-3; 7 nucleotides agree with TRBD1. V was clipped by 2 bases and J by 1 base; unmatched bases: 8. The CDR3 consists of 17 residues. From germline, CDR1 is MNHNS and CDR2 SASEGT. The CDR3, as DNA: TGTGCCAGCAGTGAAATTTCAGGGGGGACATCTGGAAACACCATATATTTT. It translates to CASSEISGGTSGNTIYF.

This clonotype came up a few times. The rearrangement joins TRBV19 to TRBJ1-6; TRBD1 is a possible D gene (5 bases). This CDR3 comprises 15 residues. Per the germline V gene, CDR1 is LNHDA and CDR2 is SQIVND (reference sequence). V lost 5 bases, J lost 0 bases, and 8 bases lay in between. In DNA, the CDR3 is TGTGCCAGTAGTGGTGGGGGCTCCTATAATTCACCCCTCCACTTT. As protein: CASSGGGSYNSPLHF.

The V and J genes are TRBV20-1 and TRBJ2-7; the D gene is possibly TRBD2 (6 bases). There are 16 residues in the CDR3. V lost 2 bases and J 6 bases, leaving 23 bases between the germline ends. Germline-derived CDR1 and CDR2 are DFQATT and SNEGSKA (reference sequence). CDR3 residues: CSARNLDGSGRAEQYF. CDR3 DNA: TGCAGTGCTAGAAACCTTGATGGTAGCGGACGTGCCGAGCAGTACTTC.

V usage is TRBV7-9 and J usage is TRBJ1-1; no reliable D call. CDR1 is SEHNR, CDR2 FQNEAQ, per germline (reference sequence). Trimming pared 1 base from V and 1 base from J, leaving 7 bases between. This CDR3 spans 14 amino acids. In DNA, the CDR3 is TGTGCCAGCAGCTTAGGAGGCCCGAACACTGAAGCTTTCTTT. As protein: CASSLGGPNTEAFF.

This chain uses TRBV5-1 with TRBJ2-7, with D possibly matching TRBD1 (5 bases). The V gene lost 0 bases and the J gene lost 6 bases, with 13 bases spanning the gap. CDR1 and CDR2 from the germline V gene are SGHRS and YFSETQ. The CDR3 spans 14 residues. In nucleotides, the CDR3 is TGCGCCAGCAGCTTGGGCAGGGTTATTGGCGAGCAGTACTTC. This sequence encodes CASSLGRVIGEQYF.

CDR3 amino acids: CASSLGRDTYTDTQYF. The CDR3 nucleotides are TGTGCCAGCAGCTTAGGGCGGGACACCTACACAGATACGCAGTATTTT. The chain joins TRBV11-3 to TRBJ2-3; either TRBD1 or TRBD2 may fit D (6 bases each). This CDR3 comprises 16 residues. Trimming took off 1 base at V and 2 bases at J, with 13 bases between the two ends. CDR1 and CDR2 from the germline V gene are SGHNT and YENEEA.

This clonotype is termed medium-sized. This chain connects TRBV2 to TRBJ1-2; 10 bases are a match to TRBD1. This CDR3 has 14 residues. Germline CDR1 is SNHLY and CDR2 is FYNNEI. V lost 6 bases and J lost 6; bases outside the gene matches: 7. The CDR3 region has the DNA TGTGCCAGCAGCGCCGACAGGGGGCGTCATGGCTACACCTTC. Translating gives CASSADRGRHGYTF.